This TCR beta chain was sequenced during a study of cytomegalovirus exposure and HLA in healthy donors. Study outcomes and limitations: Among TCR beta chains, those listed as cytomegalovirus-associated numbered over 150.

In its sample, this clone ranks as medium-sized. What it binds is unknown. Assay used: immunoSEQ multiplex PCR; TCRdb lists only in-frame clones, some missing. The sample has about 44,000 clones, more than 85% seen once. Donors came from a validation cohort of 95 to 150 subjects, distinct from the first 666-subject cohort. The CDR3 is 16 residues long. Germline V gene lookup returns CDR1 MGHRA and CDR2 YSYEKL. Trimming pared 0 bases from V and 1 base from J, leaving 7 bases between. Material: PBMCs. The chain has TRBV4-1 and TRBJ2-6, with D perhaps matching TRBD1 (6 bases). The sequence was obtained from a young woman in good health and CMV-seronegative. CDR3 sequence: CASSQDRGSGANVLTF. The CDR3 coding sequence is TGCGCCAGCAGCCAAGATAGGGGGTCTGGGGCCAACGTCCTGACTTTC.